This T cell receptor beta chain was recorded in a study of shared clonotypes between healthy human individuals. In the authors' methods: Filtering was not the same, since immunoSEQ gave junction-only sequences without quality scores. Only in-frame clones appear in the TCRdb table, and some are missing; sequencing was by immunoSEQ multiplex PCR. The DNA gave D and trimming, while V, J and clone size come from that table. The sample shows 1,400,000 or so clones, less than 99% of them seen only once. Overall study findings and caveats: Clonotype sharing levels among donors were expected to vary with sequencing depth.

This CDR3 contains 17 residues. Germline CDR1 SGHRS, CDR2 YFSETQ. The J segment lost 2 bases and the V segment lost 4 bases, leaving 10 bases of the junction unmatched. Each sample came from a Caucasian adult donor living in Nashville, Tennessee. As concerns this clone: Its target is unknown.

Sequenced: naive CD4+ T cells sorted from blood. Stated subset: CD45RA+ positively selected. This clonotype was obtained from a man aged 25-45 years in good health. The rearrangement links TRBV5-1 to TRBJ2-7; 12 bases line up with TRBD2. This CDR3 reads CASSPGRLAGVPYEQYF. The CDR3 coding sequence is TGCGCCAGCAGCCCTGGGCGACTAGCGGGAGTACCCTACGAGCAGTACTTC.